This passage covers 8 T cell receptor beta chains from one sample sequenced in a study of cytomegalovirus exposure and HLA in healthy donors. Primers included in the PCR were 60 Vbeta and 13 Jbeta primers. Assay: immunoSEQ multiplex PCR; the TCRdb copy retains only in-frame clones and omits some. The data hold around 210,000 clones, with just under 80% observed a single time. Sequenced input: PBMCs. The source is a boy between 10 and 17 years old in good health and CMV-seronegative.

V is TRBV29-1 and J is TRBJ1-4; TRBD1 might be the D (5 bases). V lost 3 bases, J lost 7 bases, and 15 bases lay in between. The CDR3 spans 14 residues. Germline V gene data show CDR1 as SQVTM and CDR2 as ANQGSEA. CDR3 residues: CSVDGGVRGEKLFF. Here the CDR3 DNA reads TGCAGCGTTGACGGGGGGGTTAGAGGTGAAAAACTGTTTTTT.

DNA of the CDR3: TGTGCCAGCAGCGTAAGGAGTAACTATGGCTACACCTTC. Amino acids: CASSVRSNYGYTF. The chain is built from TRBV9 and TRBJ1-2; D unresolved. CDR3 length: 13 amino acids. The V end was cut by 1 base, the J end by 1 base, with 5 bases between. CDR1 and CDR2 from the germline V gene are SGDLS and YYNGEE.

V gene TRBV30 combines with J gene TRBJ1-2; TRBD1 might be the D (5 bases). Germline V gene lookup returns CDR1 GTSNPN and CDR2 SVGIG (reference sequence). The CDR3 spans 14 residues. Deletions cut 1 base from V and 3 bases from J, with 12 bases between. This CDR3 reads CAWSGVRVHYGYTF. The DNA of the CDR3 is TGTGCCTGGAGTGGGGTCAGGGTACACTATGGCTACACCTTC.

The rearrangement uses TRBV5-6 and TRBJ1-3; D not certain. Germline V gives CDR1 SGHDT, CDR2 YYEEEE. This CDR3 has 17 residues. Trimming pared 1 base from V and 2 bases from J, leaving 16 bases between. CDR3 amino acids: CASSLFRGTRAGNTIYF. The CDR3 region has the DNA TGTGCCAGCAGCTTGTTTCGCGGTACTCGGGCTGGAAACACCATATATTTT.

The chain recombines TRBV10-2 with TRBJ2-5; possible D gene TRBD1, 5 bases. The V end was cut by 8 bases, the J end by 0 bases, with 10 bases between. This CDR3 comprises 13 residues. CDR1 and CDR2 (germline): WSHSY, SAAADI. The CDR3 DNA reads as TGCGCCAGCCGACAGCTGTACCAAGAGACCCAGTACTTC. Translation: CASRQLYQETQYF.

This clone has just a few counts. As DNA, the CDR3 is TGTGCCAGTAGTATCCTCGACAGGGGAGGCTATGGCTACACCTTC. Protein sequence: CASSILDRGGYGYTF. V usage is TRBV19 and J usage is TRBJ1-2; 8 positions match TRBD1. V trimming: 3 bases; J trimming: 4 bases; junction bases outside the gene matches: 7. Germline CDR1 and CDR2: LNHDA and SQIVND (reference sequence). The CDR3 has 15 residues.

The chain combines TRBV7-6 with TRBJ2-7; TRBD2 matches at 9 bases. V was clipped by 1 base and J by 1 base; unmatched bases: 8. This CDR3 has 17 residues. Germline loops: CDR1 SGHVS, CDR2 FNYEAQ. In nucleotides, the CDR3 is TGTGCCAGCAGCTTAGACTTTAGCGGGGGAGTATCCTACGAGCAGTACTTC. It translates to CASSLDFSGGVSYEQYF.

The CDR3: CASSLEGASNQPQHF. The CDR3 DNA sequence: TGCGCCAGCAGCTTGGAGGGGGCGAGCAATCAGCCCCAGCATTTT. The chain uses TRBV5-1 and TRBJ1-5; TRBD1 matches 7 bases. The germline V gene has CDR1 SGHRS and CDR2 YFSETQ. The junction had 1 base not matched to a gene; V was cut back by 0 bases and J by 1 base. The CDR3 totals 15 residues.